This entry lists 20 T cell receptor beta chains sequenced from one sample in a study of Ad26.COV2.S vaccination and SARS-CoV-2 variants. Treatment of the sample: around 19 received Ad26.COV2.S at low or high dose, single or two shots; about 5 received placebo; per-sample allocation not given. The investigators took samples on day 63 after the first vaccine or placebo injection. The table came from immunoSEQ multiplex PCR; TCRdb's copy has only in-frame clones and leaves some out. The sample has hundreds of thousands of clones; more than 70% are singletons. This specimen consisted of peripheral blood, obtained in a trial of Ad26.COV2.S vaccine versus placebo. These receptors all come from a person between 18 and 60 years old who received the Ad26.COV2.S COVID-19 vaccine or a placebo.

The chain links TRBV5-1 to TRBJ2-1; 10 bases match TRBD2. Germline V CDR1 and CDR2: SGHRS, YFSETQ. Unmatched junction bases numbered 7, after V lost 7 bases and J lost 3 bases. The length of the CDR3 is 15 residues. The CDR3 reads CASQTSGLLYNEQFF. CDR3 coding DNA: TGCGCCAGCCAGACTAGCGGGCTCCTCTACAATGAGCAGTTCTTC.

The chain joins TRBV6-6 to TRBJ2-1, with 8 bases identical to TRBD2. Germline V CDR1 and CDR2: MNHNY, SVGAGI (reference sequence). The CDR3 covers 13 residues. With 2 bases clipped from V and 10 bases from J, the junction kept 4 bases outside the gene matches. The CDR3 DNA follows: TGTGCCAGCAGTTACGGATCGGGGGGGGAGCAGTTCTTC. This translates into CASSYGSGGEQFF.

The genes are TRBV25-1 and TRBJ1-4; TRBD1 might be the D (5 bases). This CDR3 spans 15 amino acids. Germline V lookup: CDR1 MGHDK, CDR2 SYGVNS. Trimming pared 5 bases from V and 2 bases from J, leaving 12 bases between. The CDR3 sequence: CASSTQGRTNEKLFF. CDR3 DNA: TGTGCCAGCAGTACCCAGGGACGGACTAATGAAAAACTGTTTTTT.

This chain links TRBV10-3 with TRBJ1-1; D is unresolved. Trimming took 2 bases from V and 3 from J, leaving 7 bases between them. Germline V gene data show CDR1 as ENHRY and CDR2 as SYGVKD. The length of the CDR3 is 13 residues. CDR3 DNA: TGTGCCATCAGTGAGGCAGACGACACTGAAGCTTTCTTT. Its translation: CAISEADDTEAFF.

V gene TRBV27 combines with J gene TRBJ1-2, with 7 bases that match TRBD1. With V trimmed by 0 bases and J by 4 bases, 8 bases remained unmatched. The CDR3 has 16 amino acids. Looked up from germline, CDR1 is MNHEY and CDR2 is SMNVEV (reference sequence). For the CDR3, the DNA is TGTGCCAGCAGTTTATCGGAGCCAGGGGGAGGCTATGGCTACACCTTC. This encodes CASSLSEPGGGYGYTF.

V and J are TRBV10-3 and TRBJ2-5; D is undetermined. V lost 0 bases to trimming and J lost 4 bases, with 9 bases between them. Germline values: CDR1 ENHRY, CDR2 SYGVKD. CDR3 length: 14 residues. CDR3 nucleotides: TGTGCCATCAGTGAGTCTAGGCAGAGAGAGACCCAGTACTTC. This translates into CAISESRQRETQYF.

The chain joins TRBV6-6 to TRBJ1-3; D is unresolved. The germline gives CDR1 MNHNY, CDR2 SVGAGI (reference sequence). Trimming took off 6 bases at V and 3 bases at J, with 15 bases between the two ends. CDR3 length: 15 residues. CDR3 region: CASSKPEVRGNTIYF. CDR3 nucleotide sequence: TGTGCCAGCAGCAAACCCGAGGTTCGTGGAAACACCATATATTTT.

Comment on this clone: This CDR3 is also generated by other DNA sequences in the sample. This chain links TRBV19 with TRBJ2-1, with 11 bases matching TRBD2. Trimming took 2 bases from V and 6 from J; bases not matched to a gene: 3. There are 15 residues in the CDR3. Germline V CDR1 and CDR2: LNHDA, SQIVND (reference sequence). The CDR3 nucleotides are TGTGCCAGTAGTATACTAGCGGGAGGACCCAATGAGCAGTTCTTC. The encoded protein is CASSILAGGPNEQFF. Full variable domain (missing parts from reference TRBV19 and TRBJ2-1): DGGITQSPKYLFRKEGQNVTLSCEQNLNHDAMYWYRQDPGQGLRLIYYSQIVNDFQKGDIAEGYSVSREKKESFPLTVTSAQKNPTAFYLCASSILAGGPNEQFFGPGTRLTVL.

V is TRBV2 and J is TRBJ1-5; D is unclear. This CDR3 has 16 residues. CDR1 and CDR2 from the germline V gene are SNHLY and FYNNEI. The V and J ends lost 8 bases and 7 bases respectively, with 24 bases between them. The CDR3 sequence: CASSLLAWAGRQPQHF. As DNA, the CDR3 is TGTGCCAGCTCATTATTAGCGTGGGCGGGAAGGCAGCCCCAGCATTTT.

The chain employs TRBV6-1 and TRBJ2-2; tentatively, D is TRBD1 or TRBD2 (6 bases each). V dropped 2 bases and J dropped 2 bases, with 18 bases sitting between them. Germline CDR1 and CDR2: MNHNS and SASEGT. The CDR3 is made up of 18 amino acids. The CDR3 reads CASSELVYRGVNTGELFF. The CDR3 DNA is TGTGCCAGCAGTGAATTGGTCTATAGGGGGGTAAACACCGGGGAGCTGTTTTTT.

The chain is built from TRBV20-1 and TRBJ1-1, with D perhaps matching TRBD1 (5 bases). The CDR3 is 10 amino acids. Germline CDR1 DFQATT, CDR2 SNEGSKA (reference sequence). The CDR3 loop reads CRPQGTEAFF. In DNA, the CDR3 is TGCAGGCCCCAGGGAACTGAAGCTTTCTTT.

This clone appeared a few times. This chain uses TRBV2 with TRBJ2-7; a weak D match, TRBD2 (5 bases). V shed 8 bases and J shed 3 bases, with 11 bases lying between them. Germline lookup yields CDR1 SNHLY and CDR2 FYNNEI. This CDR3 has 12 residues. CDR3 sequence: CASGGGLYEQYF. The CDR3 DNA reads TGTGCCAGCGGCGGCGGACTCTACGAGCAGTACTTC.

This rearrangement joins TRBV30 to TRBJ2-3; D might be TRBD1 (6 bases). Looked up from germline, CDR1 is GTSNPN and CDR2 is SVGIG (reference sequence). The V end was cut by 4 bases, the J end by 14 bases, with 16 bases between. This CDR3 is 11 amino acids long. The CDR3 DNA reads as TGTGCCTGGATCCAAGGGGCAGGGGTGTATTTT. Translating gives CAWIQGAGVYF.

V usage is TRBV6-6 and J usage is TRBJ2-1, with D perhaps given as TRBD1 or TRBD2 (5 bases each). Germline-derived CDR1 and CDR2 are MNHNY and SVGAGI (reference sequence). This CDR3 region has 15 residues. V lost 2 bases to trimming and J lost 6 bases, with 14 bases between them. The CDR3: CASSYDYHGANEQFF. The CDR3 nucleotides read TGTGCCAGCAGTTACGACTATCATGGGGCCAATGAGCAGTTCTTC.

CDR3 nucleotides: TGTGCCAGCTCAAGAGCAGAGGGCTACACCTTC. Amino acids: CASSRAEGYTF. The chain links TRBV18 to TRBJ1-2; no firm D call. Germline CDR1 KGHSH, CDR2 LQKENI. CDR3 length: 11 amino acids. Trimming left V 5 bases short and J 8 bases short, with 9 bases between.

This clone was detected only once. Other DNA sequences in this sample translate to the same CDR3. The chain is built from TRBV5-1 and TRBJ1-3; D is unclear. Germline values: CDR1 SGHRS, CDR2 YFSETQ. There are 14 residues in the CDR3. The V gene lost 2 bases and the J gene lost 2 bases, with 8 bases spanning the gap. As DNA, the CDR3 is TGCGCCAGCAGCTTAGGCGGCCCTGGAAACACCATATATTTT. Translating gives CASSLGGPGNTIYF.

This sequence joins TRBV19 and TRBJ1-2, with no clear D. This CDR3 comprises 16 residues. Germline V lookup: CDR1 LNHDA, CDR2 SQIVND (reference sequence). V dropped 4 bases and J dropped 1 base, with 16 bases sitting between them. The CDR3 region has the DNA TGTGCCAGTAGTACCCGGTTAGTGGGCTTTAACTATGGCTACACCTTC. The encoded protein is CASSTRLVGFNYGYTF. Complete variable domain (other parts from reference TRBV19 and TRBJ1-2): DGGITQSPKYLFRKEGQNVTLSCEQNLNHDAMYWYRQDPGQGLRLIYYSQIVNDFQKGDIAEGYSVSREKKESFPLTVTSAQKNPTAFYLCASSTRLVGFNYGYTFGSGTRLTVV.

CDR3 nucleotides: TGTGCCAGCAGCTTGATGGGACTAGCGGGAGGAGGTCCCGAGCAGTACTTC. Its protein is CASSLMGLAGGGPEQYF. The J gene is TRBJ2-7, the V gene TRBV5-8; 15 positions match TRBD2. CDR1 is SGHTS and CDR2 is YDEGEE in the germline V gene. V gave up 1 base and J gave up 6 bases; unmatched junction bases: 8. The CDR3 is made up of 17 amino acids.

This clone appeared once. J is TRBJ2-5 and V is TRBV6-2 or TRBV6-3; D is ambiguous. Germline CDR1 MNHEY, CDR2 SVGEGT. The CDR3 contains 12 residues. Trimming stripped 6 bases from V and 1 base from J, with 6 bases between. The CDR3 here is CASSTAQETQYF. In nucleotides, the CDR3 is TGTGCCAGCAGCACAGCCCAAGAGACCCAGTACTTC.

V usage is TRBV14 and J usage is TRBJ2-1; possible D gene TRBD1, 6 bases. Germline assignment: CDR1 SGHDN and CDR2 FVKESK. V was pared by 4 bases and J by 1 base, with 11 bases between. This CDR3 has 15 amino acids. DNA of the CDR3: TGTGCCAGCAGCCCGGGTGGGACATCCTACAATGAGCAGTTCTTC. This gives the protein CASSPGGTSYNEQFF.